One sample yielded the 27 T cell receptor beta chains listed below, sequenced in a study of regulatory T cells in long-lasting Graves disease. Arm-PCR with iRepertoire HTBI primers amplified the CDR3 regions for these TCR beta libraries. TCRdb re-analysed the multiplex PCR reads in MiXCR, keeping a single row per CDR3 protein. The sample has hundreds of thousands of distinct CDR3 sequences; about a sixth are singletons. As for time point: newly diagnosed GD, antithyroid drugs for less than 3 months. From PBMCs, RNA was extracted and then used to make the TCR library. The same data also contributed to another study, on T cells in Graves' hyperthyroidism and ophthalmopathy.

The source material was peripheral blood mononuclear cells (PBMCs), sampled at new diagnosis, from a patient treated with antithyroid drugs. Receptor source: a woman between 25 and 40 years old with Graves disease.

This clonotype was detected many times. The chain combines TRBV20-1 with TRBJ2-2, with 7 bases matching TRBD1. In germline, CDR1 is DFQATT, CDR2 SNEGSKA (reference sequence). The CDR3 is 17 residues long. The J segment lost 2 bases and the V segment lost 1 base, leaving 10 bases of the junction unmatched. The CDR3 nucleotides read TGCAGTGCTAGAGGCTTACAGGGGAGCGGAAACACCGGGGAGCTGTTTTTT. Residues: CSARGLQGSGNTGELFF.

The chain has TRBV14 and TRBJ1-4, with D hard to call. Per the germline V gene, CDR1 is SGHDN and CDR2 is FVKESK. The germline V and J ends were trimmed by 4 bases and 6 bases, with 6 bases remaining between them. The CDR3 is 12 residues long. CDR3 residues: CASSPNHEKLFF. As DNA, the CDR3 is TGTGCCAGCAGCCCAAATCATGAAAAACTGTTTTTT.

This clonotype showed up just a few times. J is TRBJ2-6 and V is TRBV7-2, with 11 bases aligning to TRBD1. CDR3 length: 16 amino acids. Germline-derived CDR1 and CDR2 are SGHTA and FQGNSA. V was clipped by 10 bases and J by 0 bases; unmatched bases: 5. The CDR3 is CAIPGQGASGANVLTF. CDR3 nucleotides: TGTGCCATCCCCGGACAGGGGGCCTCTGGGGCCAACGTCCTGACTTTC.

The CDR3 DNA reads TGTGCCAGCAGTGAGGCTAGCGAGGAAGAAGAGACCCAGTACTTC. It codes for CASSEASEEEETQYF. This chain joins TRBV6-4 and TRBJ2-5; weak D call: TRBD2 (6 bases). Trimming pared 3 bases from V and 3 bases from J, leaving 14 bases between. Germline V gene data show CDR1 as MRHNA and CDR2 as SNTAGT. This CDR3 comprises 15 residues.

This clonotype was detected many times. The CDR3 loop is CASSLTSGGSYEQYF. CDR3 DNA: TGTGCCAGCAGCCTGACTAGCGGGGGATCCTACGAGCAGTACTTC. The V call is TRBV11-2, the J call TRBJ2-7; TRBD2 agrees at 12 bases. The CDR3 consists of 15 residues. The junction had 3 bases not matched to a gene; V was cut back by 5 bases and J by 1 base. Germline V CDR1 and CDR2: SGHAT, FQNNGV.

This clonotype has at least ten counts. The chain uses TRBV11-2 and TRBJ2-7; D is perhaps TRBD2 (6 bases). Germline V gene data show CDR1 as SGHAT and CDR2 as FQNNGV. This CDR3 comprises 16 residues. Trimming took 5 bases from V and 0 from J, leaving 17 bases between them. CDR3 bases: TGTGCCAGCAGCAAACCGGGACTCCTTCTCTCCTACGAGCAGTACTTC. Translated, it gives CASSKPGLLLSYEQYF.

About this clonotype itself: This CDR3 fails to terminate in the conserved phenylalanine or tryptophan, so it likely reflects a read error. The chain employs TRBV6-5 and TRBJ2-7, with 7 bases identical to TRBD2. The germline gives CDR1 MNHEY, CDR2 SVGAGI. The CDR3 sequence is 14 residues long. The V and J ends lost 2 bases and 1 base, in that order; junction bases with no gene match: 2. The CDR3 sequence is CASSYTGGSYEQYP. The CDR3 coding sequence is TGTGCCAGCAGTTACACCGGGGGGTCCTACGAGCAGTACCCC.

A word on this clonotype: A far larger clone differs by one base, so this is likely a read error. This chain connects TRBV11-2 to TRBJ2-3, with a possible D match to TRBD2 (5 bases). The germline CDR1 and CDR2 sequences are SGHAT and FQNNGV. V lost 5 bases to trimming and J lost 6 bases, with 15 bases between them. This CDR3 is 14 amino acids long. CDR3 nucleotides: TGTGCCAGCAGCCCGAGGACTGGTCTGGATACGCAGTATTTT. As protein: CASSPRTGLDTQYF. The variable domain in full, completed from reference TRBV11-2 and TRBJ2-3, reads EAGVAQSPRYKIIEKRQSVAFWCNPISGHATLYWYQQILGQGPKLLIQFQNNGVVDDSQLPKDRFSAERLKGVDSTLKIQPAKLEDSAVYLCASSPRTGLDTQYFGPGTRLTVL.

This clonotype was counted at least ten times. V gene TRBV12-3 or TRBV12-4 combines with J gene TRBJ1-1; D is perhaps TRBD1 (6 bases). The CDR3 runs 15 residues. The ends were cut back, 6 bases at V and 2 bases at J, with 16 bases in the middle. The CDR3 DNA sequence: TGTGCCAGCAGCCCTTCACAGGGAGGAAACACTGAAGCTTTCTTT. Translated, it gives CASSPSQGGNTEAFF.

This clonotype was observed at least ten times. The chain couples TRBV3-1 to TRBJ2-2; no reliable D call. Germline CDR1 is LGHDT and CDR2 is YNNKEL (reference sequence). V lost 4 bases to trimming and J lost 3 bases, with 12 bases between them. The CDR3 covers 15 residues. CDR3 nucleotide sequence: TGTGCCAGCAGCCGGCGCGGTGCTCACACCGGGGAGCTGTTTTTT. Translating it yields CASSRRGAHTGELFF.

This clonotype appeared many times. Sequence at one end of the junction differs from germline and may be a read error. The V and J genes are TRBV5-1 and TRBJ2-2; the D gene is possibly TRBD2 (6 bases). The CDR3 sequence is 13 residues long. The germline V gene encodes CDR1 SGHRS and CDR2 YFSETQ. The CDR3 coding sequence is TGTGCCAGCAGCTTGGAGGGGACCGGGGAGCTGTTTTTT. As protein: CASSLEGTGELFF. The whole variable domain, filled in from reference TRBV5-1 and TRBJ2-2, reads KAGVTQTPRYLIKTRGQQVTLSCSPISGHRSVSWYQQTPGQGLQFLFEYFSETQRNKGNFPGRFSGRQFSNSRSEMNVSTLELGDSALYLCASSLEGTGELFFGEGSRLTVL.

In this sample, this clonotype turned up many times. This CDR3 is CASRGSQLAKNIQYF. The CDR3, as DNA: TGTGCCAGCAGAGGGTCTCAACTAGCCAAAAACATTCAGTACTTC. The chain has TRBV2 and TRBJ2-4; no definite D call. V lost 6 bases and J 0 bases, leaving 12 bases between the germline ends. The CDR3 extends over 15 amino acids. CDR1 is SNHLY, CDR2 FYNNEI, per germline.

The chain carries TRBV19 and TRBJ2-3; the D gene is possibly TRBD1 (6 bases). The V end lost 9 bases, the J end lost 1 base, and 17 bases lay between the germline ends. Germline V gene sequence: CDR1 LNHDA, CDR2 SQIVND (reference sequence). This CDR3 contains 15 residues. The CDR3 sequence: CASRVRGHRTDTQYF. As DNA, the CDR3 is TGTGCCAGCAGGGTCAGGGGTCATCGCACAGATACGCAGTATTTT.

This clonotype has at least ten counts. This chain connects TRBV2 to TRBJ1-6, with 7 bases fitting TRBD1. V lost 5 bases and J lost 8; bases outside the gene matches: 12. Germline V gene data show CDR1 as SNHLY and CDR2 as FYNNEI. The CDR3 loop spans 16 amino acids. The CDR3 DNA sequence: TGTGCCAGCAGTATTTTAGGGGGCGCCTGGGATTCACCCCTCCACTTT. Translating it yields CASSILGGAWDSPLHF.

In this sample, this clonotype turned up a few times. The chain carries TRBV15 and TRBJ2-2; the match to TRBD1 covers 7 bases. The CDR3 has 16 residues. Germline CDR1 reads LNHNV; CDR2 reads YYDKDF (reference sequence). The J segment lost 5 bases and the V segment lost 2 bases, leaving 8 bases of the junction unmatched. The CDR3 DNA reads as TGTGCCACCAGCAGACCAACAGGGGCCGGAACCGGGGAGCTGTTTTTT. Translating it yields CATSRPTGAGTGELFF.

Many counts were recorded for this clonotype. This chain joins TRBV3-1 and TRBJ1-1, with D possibly TRBD1 on 5 matching bases. The CDR3 totals 13 residues. V gave up 8 bases and J gave up 8 bases, with 18 bases separating them. Germline-derived CDR1 and CDR2 are LGHDT and YNNKEL (reference sequence). The CDR3 bases are TGTGCCAGCCGCGATAGGGGCGTCGTCGAAGCTTTCTTT. As protein: CASRDRGVVEAFF.

This clonotype was observed a few times. The J gene is TRBJ2-2, the V gene TRBV28, with 8 bases fitting TRBD1. The CDR3 is made up of 17 amino acids. CDR1 is MDHEN, CDR2 SYDVKM, per germline. The ends lost 7 bases at V and 1 base at J; junction bases unmatched: 11. DNA for the CDR3: TGTGCCAGCACTAGCCCCATCGGACAGGGGAACACCGGGGAGCTGTTTTTT. It encodes CASTSPIGQGNTGELFF. Filled out from reference TRBV28 and TRBJ2-2, the complete variable domain reads DVKVTQSSRYLVKRTGEKVFLECVQDMDHENMFWYRQDPGLGLRLIYFSYDVKMKEKGDIPEGYSVSREKKERFSLILESASTNQTSMYLCASTSPIGQGNTGELFFGEGSRLTVL.

This clonotype was seen only a few times. The junction shows a germline mismatch at one end, possibly a read error. The chain links TRBV11-2 to TRBJ2-5; no firm D call. Looked up from germline, CDR1 is SGHAT and CDR2 is FQNNGV. The CDR3 contains 14 residues. The CDR3 DNA sequence: TGTGCCAGCAACTTAGGCGTCCGCCAAGAGACCCAGTACTTC. Encoded protein: CASNLGVRQETQYF.

The rearrangement uses TRBV19 and TRBJ2-7, with D unclear. The V end was cut by 5 bases, the J end by 2 bases, with 10 bases between. The length of the CDR3 is 13 residues. Germline CDR1 LNHDA, CDR2 SQIVND (reference sequence). CDR3 amino acids: CASSEYPAYEQYF. For the CDR3, the DNA is TGTGCCAGTAGTGAATACCCGGCCTACGAGCAGTACTTC.

In this sample, this clonotype turned up once. A single base separates this from a much larger clone, so it may be a read error. The chain employs TRBV30 and TRBJ1-4; TRBD1 might be the D (5 bases). The CDR3 contains 15 residues. The V and J ends lost 3 bases and 8 bases respectively, with 19 bases between them. Germline CDR1 reads GTSNPN; CDR2 reads SVGIG (reference sequence). The CDR3 loop reads CAWSLLGGGAEKLFF. The CDR3 DNA is TGTGCCTGGAGCCTGCTTGGGGGTGGCGCCGAAAAACTGTTTTTT.

This clonotype has a handful of counts. The rearrangement links TRBV5-6 to TRBJ2-5; D possibly matches TRBD1 or TRBD2 (6 bases each). V shed 0 bases and J shed 1 base, with 10 bases lying between them. Looked up from germline, CDR1 is SGHDT and CDR2 is YYEEEE. This CDR3 has 15 residues. The CDR3 is CASSLAGGLQETQYF. For the CDR3, the DNA is TGTGCCAGCAGCTTGGCTGGGGGGCTCCAAGAGACCCAGTACTTC.

The chain has TRBV6-1 and TRBJ2-1, with 10 positions matching TRBD2. Germline lookup yields CDR1 MNHNS and CDR2 SASEGT. V shed 2 bases and J 4 bases; nucleotides not matched to a gene: 11. This CDR3 spans 18 amino acids. CDR3 region: CASSETPLAGVRYNEQFF. Written as DNA, the CDR3 is TGTGCCAGCAGTGAAACCCCCCTAGCGGGAGTAAGGTACAATGAGCAGTTCTTC.

The table lists this clonotype with many counts. Written as DNA, the CDR3 is TGCAGTGCTCTCGGGACAGGGAGGTTCTTC. This translates into CSALGTGRFF. The chain employs TRBV20-1 and TRBJ2-1; 9 bases align to TRBD1. The germline V gene has CDR1 DFQATT and CDR2 SNEGSKA (reference sequence). The CDR3 is 10 amino acids. Trimming cost V 5 bases and J 15 bases; bases outside gene matches: 5.

The chain uses TRBV7-9 and TRBJ2-7; TRBD2 might be the D (6 bases). Trimming removed 5 bases at V and 3 bases at J, with 14 bases between. Looked up from germline, CDR1 is SEHNR and CDR2 is FQNEAQ (reference sequence). CDR3 length: 14 amino acids. The chain's CDR3 is CASSTSGGNYEQYF. The DNA of the CDR3 is TGTGCCAGCAGCACTAGTGGGGGGAACTACGAGCAGTACTTC.

This clonotype was detected a few times. This chain links TRBV12-3 or TRBV12-4 with TRBJ2-1; no reliable D call. The CDR3 has 12 residues. The V gene lost 3 bases and the J gene lost 5 bases, with 5 bases spanning the gap. CDR3 amino acids: CASSFSNNEQFF. Here the CDR3 DNA reads TGTGCCAGCAGTTTTAGTAACAATGAGCAGTTCTTC.

This rearrangement joins TRBV27 to TRBJ2-2; possibly TRBD1 for D (5 bases). CDR1 is MNHEY and CDR2 is SMNVEV in the germline V gene (reference sequence). CDR3 length: 13 residues. V was clipped by 7 bases and J by 5 bases, with 11 bases between them. The CDR3 is CASTLAGTGELFF. For the CDR3, the DNA is TGTGCCAGCACCCTTGCAGGGACCGGGGAGCTGTTTTTT.

This sequence joins TRBV20-1 and TRBJ1-5; 10 bases are a match to TRBD1. Germline values: CDR1 DFQATT, CDR2 SNEGSKA (reference sequence). The V gene end was trimmed by 6 bases and the J gene end by 5 bases; junction bases not matched to a gene: 10. This CDR3 spans 15 amino acids. This chain's CDR3 is CSANPRDRGYQPQHF. CDR3 bases: TGCAGTGCCAACCCCCGGGACAGGGGCTATCAGCCCCAGCATTTT.